This entry lists 26 T cell receptor beta chains sequenced from one sample in a study of graft-versus-host responses after intestinal transplantation. Their antigens are not known. Sequencing used immunoSEQ multiplex PCR; TCRdb keeps in-frame clones, though not all of them. This table holds tens of thousands of clones, roughly nine tenths found once. The material was unstimulated CD4+ T cells sorted from spleen or lymph node cells, obtained before transplant. The receptors come from a human donor who was the organ donor for an intestinal transplant.

This chain links TRBV7-2 with TRBJ2-7; a weak D match, TRBD1 (6 bases). The CDR3 spans 13 residues. Germline-derived CDR1 and CDR2 are SGHTA and FQGNSA. Trimming removed 1 base from V and 3 bases from J, with 7 bases in between. The CDR3 sequence: CASSLVGGYEQYF. DNA of the CDR3: TGTGCCAGCAGCTTAGTAGGGGGCTACGAGCAGTACTTC.

The V call is TRBV30, the J call TRBJ1-1, with D hard to call. The germline gives CDR1 GTSNPN, CDR2 SVGIG (reference sequence). There are 13 residues in the CDR3. V was clipped by 5 bases and J by 2 bases, with 12 bases between them. CDR3 in amino acids: CAWGPTRNTEAFF. CDR3 in DNA: TGTGCCTGGGGGCCCACCCGTAACACTGAAGCTTTCTTT.

The CDR3 coding sequence is TGTGCCAGCAGTCCCCTGGACAGAGGCCTCACAGATACGCAGTATTTT. It translates to CASSPLDRGLTDTQYF. The chain has TRBV28 and TRBJ2-3; TRBD1 is a possible D gene (6 bases). Germline lookup yields CDR1 MDHEN and CDR2 SYDVKM. The CDR3 consists of 16 residues. Trimming removed 5 bases at V and 2 bases at J, with 17 bases between.

In this sample, this clone turned up once. The chain links TRBV11-2 to TRBJ1-4, with TRBD1 as a possible D gene (5 bases). This CDR3 has 12 residues. Germline CDR1 is SGHAT and CDR2 is FQNNGV. The V gene lost 5 bases and the J gene lost 10 bases, with 11 bases spanning the gap. The CDR3 nucleotides are TGTGCCAGCAGCCGGAGGGGTGGAAAACTGTTTTTT. Protein product: CASSRRGGKLFF.

This clone was found once. This chain links TRBV29-1 with TRBJ1-1, with a weak D call TRBD1 (5 bases). Germline V gene data show CDR1 as SQVTM and CDR2 as ANQGSEA. V dropped 6 bases and J dropped 8 bases, with 13 bases sitting between them. The CDR3 runs 11 residues. CDR3 residues: CSVSQGSEAFF. The CDR3 nucleotides read TGCAGCGTCAGCCAGGGATCCGAAGCTTTCTTT.

This clone was counted a few times. The V call is TRBV30, the J call TRBJ2-3; 8 positions agree with TRBD1. Germline-derived CDR1 and CDR2 are GTSNPN and SVGIG (reference sequence). CDR3 length: 15 amino acids. V shed 5 bases and J 1 base; nucleotides not matched to a gene: 8. CDR3 DNA: TGTGCCTGGGGTTTAGGACAGGGAGGCACAGATACGCAGTATTTT. Its protein is CAWGLGQGGTDTQYF.

This chain links TRBV6-5 with TRBJ2-3, with 7 nucleotides matching TRBD2. The V gene's germline CDR1 is MNHEY and CDR2 SVGAGI. Trimming cost V 2 bases and J 1 base; bases outside gene matches: 3. The CDR3 has 15 amino acids. Here the CDR3 DNA reads TGTGCCAGCAGTTACGGACTAGGGGGCACAGATACGCAGTATTTT. This codes for CASSYGLGGTDTQYF.

Sample share makes this clone medium-sized. In the same sample, other DNA sequences code for this CDR3. The V and J genes are TRBV9 and TRBJ1-3; 8 nucleotides line up with TRBD1. Germline V lookup: CDR1 SGDLS, CDR2 YYNGEE. There are 14 residues in the CDR3. Losses at the gene ends were 7 bases for V and 1 base for J; bases not matched to a gene: 4. CDR3: CASGQGASGNTIYF. CDR3 sequence (DNA): TGTGCCAGCGGCCAGGGGGCGTCTGGAAACACCATATATTTT.

The CDR3, as DNA: TGTGCCAGCAGCGGAGGGGAGGTGATCTCTGGAAACACCATATATTTT. Translated, it gives CASSGGEVISGNTIYF. The chain links TRBV9 to TRBJ1-3; D may be TRBD1 (5 bases). V lost 3 bases and J 0 bases, leaving 13 bases between the germline ends. The CDR3 is made up of 16 amino acids. CDR1 and CDR2 (germline): SGDLS, YYNGEE.

The chain recombines TRBV5-1 with TRBJ2-5; weak D call: TRBD2 (6 bases). Germline CDR1 is SGHRS and CDR2 is YFSETQ. This CDR3 has 14 residues. The V end was cut by 1 base, the J end by 5 bases, with 12 bases between. The CDR3 spells CASSLSGVGETQYF. The CDR3 DNA is TGCGCCAGCAGCTTGTCGGGAGTCGGGGAGACCCAGTACTTC. Supplemented by reference TRBV5-1 and TRBJ2-5, the full variable domain reads KAGVTQTPRYLIKTRGQQVTLSCSPISGHRSVSWYQQTPGQGLQFLFEYFSETQRNKGNFPGRFSGRQFSNSRSEMNVSTLELGDSALYLCASSLSGVGETQYFGPGTRLLVL.

The V and J genes are TRBV6-1 and TRBJ2-5, with D possibly being TRBD2 (6 bases). This CDR3 comprises 12 residues. V was shortened by 6 bases and J by 10 bases, with 15 bases between the two germline ends. Germline V gives CDR1 MNHNS, CDR2 SASEGT. The CDR3 nucleotides read TGTGCCAGCAGGGACATTTTCGGGGGCCAGTACTTC. It codes for CASRDIFGGQYF.

This CDR3 reads CASSPKQGFGGELFF. As DNA, the CDR3 is TGTGCCAGCAGTCCCAAACAGGGGTTTGGCGGGGAGCTGTTTTTT. J is TRBJ2-2 and V is TRBV6-5; TRBD1 agrees at 7 bases. In germline, CDR1 is MNHEY, CDR2 SVGAGI. The CDR3 consists of 15 residues. V gave up 5 bases and J gave up 7 bases; unmatched junction bases: 10.

The chain is built from TRBV4-1 and TRBJ2-2, with no clear D. Germline V gene data show CDR1 as MGHRA and CDR2 as YSYEKL. Trimming left V 2 bases short and J 5 bases short, with 9 bases between. The CDR3 extends over 14 amino acids. CDR3 nucleotide sequence: TGCGCCAGCAGCCAATCTGGAGTTACCGGGGAGCTGTTTTTT. Translated, it gives CASSQSGVTGELFF.

The CDR3 sequence is CASSRGQGADEQFF. CDR3 bases: TGTGCCAGTAGTAGAGGGCAGGGGGCGGACGAGCAGTTCTTC. The rearrangement joins TRBV19 to TRBJ2-1, with 8 bases that match TRBD1. Losses at the gene ends were 4 bases for V and 10 bases for J; bases not matched to a gene: 9. CDR1 is LNHDA and CDR2 is SQIVND in the germline V gene (reference sequence). The CDR3 spans 14 residues.

This chain joins TRBV6-5 and TRBJ2-1, with 12 bases matching TRBD2. The CDR3 is made up of 16 amino acids. In germline, CDR1 is MNHEY, CDR2 SVGAGI. V was pared by 2 bases and J by 8 bases, with 7 bases of the junction left unmatched. Here the CDR3 DNA reads TGTGCCAGCAGTTACACCAGACTAGCGGGAGTTGATGAGCAGTTCTTC. Translating gives CASSYTRLAGVDEQFF.

This clone appeared a few times. The chain uses TRBV23-1 and TRBJ2-5, with 7 bases matching TRBD1. TRBV23-1 qualifies as an ORF whose function is uncertain. The CDR3 has 16 amino acids. Trimming cost V 4 bases and J 5 bases; bases outside gene matches: 13. In nucleotides, the CDR3 is TGCGCCAGCAGTCCGCCCCTAACAGGGGCCTTTGAGACCCAGTACTTC. This gives the protein CASSPPLTGAFETQYF.

This clone was seen once. The V and J genes are TRBV28 and TRBJ1-2, with unresolved D. Looked up from germline, CDR1 is MDHEN and CDR2 is SYDVKM. V dropped 4 bases and J dropped 7 bases, with 16 bases sitting between them. This CDR3 region has 14 residues. CDR3 sequence reads: CASSSSGYELGYTF. CDR3 sequence (DNA): TGTGCCAGCAGTTCCTCAGGATATGAACTTGGCTACACCTTC.

The chain employs TRBV28 and TRBJ1-2, with 7 bases that match TRBD1. This CDR3 comprises 12 residues. Trimming took 6 bases from V and 9 from J; bases not matched to a gene: 7. CDR1 is MDHEN, CDR2 SYDVKM, per germline. The CDR3 spells CASRTRQGSYTF. DNA of the CDR3: TGTGCCAGCAGGACGAGACAGGGAAGCTACACCTTC.

This chain uses TRBV5-1 with TRBJ2-3; TRBD2 is a possible D gene (6 bases). In germline, CDR1 is SGHRS, CDR2 YFSETQ. The CDR3 is 16 residues long. The V and J ends lost 4 bases and 2 bases respectively, with 17 bases between them. The chain's CDR3 is CASSLGTPAPTDTQYF. In DNA, the CDR3 is TGCGCCAGCAGCCTCGGGACTCCCGCTCCCACAGATACGCAGTATTTT.

The chain uses TRBV16 and TRBJ2-3; D call uncertain. This CDR3 is built from 15 residues. Trimming took off 0 bases at V and 3 bases at J, with 10 bases between the two ends. Germline CDR1 reads KGHSY; CDR2 reads FQNENV. The CDR3 region has the DNA TGTGCCAGCAGCCAATCGAGGATTGGGACAGATACGCAGTATTTT. Its translation is CASSQSRIGTDTQYF.

This chain uses TRBV6-5 with TRBJ1-2; the D gene is possibly TRBD1 (6 bases). The germline V and J ends were trimmed by 5 bases and 1 base, with 14 bases remaining between them. CDR3 size: 15 residues. Germline CDR1 reads MNHEY; CDR2 reads SVGAGI. The CDR3 bases are TGTGCCAGCAGTAAACTACAGGGCGATAACTATGGCTACACCTTC. Amino acid sequence: CASSKLQGDNYGYTF.

This clone came up a few times. V usage is TRBV21-1 and J usage is TRBJ1-5; the DNA was not compared with TRBD1, the D call given in the table. TRBV21-1 is given as a pseudogene. CDR3 length: 17 amino acids. In nucleotides, the CDR3 is TGTGCCAGCAGCAGAGAGGGACATCTCTTCAGCAATCAGCCCCAGCATTTT. Its translation: CASSREGHLFSNQPQHF.

The chain carries TRBV7-9 and TRBJ2-5, with a tentative D call TRBD1 (5 bases). The V end lost 0 bases, the J end lost 5 bases, and 10 bases lay between the germline ends. CDR1 SEHNR and CDR2 FQNEAQ come from the germline V gene (reference sequence). This CDR3 has 14 amino acids. Here the CDR3 reads CASSLAAGLETQYF. CDR3 DNA sequence: TGTGCCAGCAGCTTAGCGGCAGGGTTGGAGACCCAGTACTTC.

This chain uses TRBV7-6 with TRBJ2-3; TRBD2 matches 7 bases. The CDR3 consists of 15 residues. The junction had 8 bases not matched to a gene; V was cut back by 2 bases and J by 6 bases. The germline CDR1 and CDR2 sequences are SGHVS and FNYEAQ. CDR3 coding DNA: TGTGCCAGCAGCTTAATCGCGGGAGTCGCGGATACGCAGTATTTT. It encodes CASSLIAGVADTQYF.

This clone appeared once. The V and J genes are TRBV28 and TRBJ1-4; 9 positions match TRBD1. CDR1 is MDHEN and CDR2 is SYDVKM in the germline V gene. The CDR3 totals 15 residues. With 4 bases clipped from V and 4 bases from J, the junction kept 4 bases outside the gene matches. CDR3: CASSYGTGLNEKLFF. CDR3 coding DNA: TGTGCCAGCAGTTACGGGACAGGGCTTAATGAAAAACTGTTTTTT.

This rearrangement joins TRBV5-1 to TRBJ1-2; maybe TRBD1 (6 bases). There are 17 residues in the CDR3. CDR1 and CDR2 (germline): SGHRS, YFSETQ. Trimming left V 2 bases short and J 7 bases short, with 24 bases between. The CDR3 sequence: CASSLTNGYRQAGGYTF. For the CDR3, the DNA is TGCGCCAGCAGCTTAACAAACGGTTACCGACAGGCCGGTGGCTACACCTTC.